These 15 T cell receptor beta chains were all obtained from the same sample, sequenced in a study of technical replicates of blood from four donors. Repertoires were generated with immunoSEQ multiplex PCR, while TCRdb's copy carries only in-frame clones and drops some. The sample holds tens of thousands of clones, around 93% seen once. Sequences were obtained from T cells isolated from PBMCs. The receptors were gathered from a human donor in good health.

V and J are TRBV5-1 and TRBJ2-2; the D gene is possibly TRBD1 (6 bases). Germline values: CDR1 SGHRS, CDR2 YFSETQ. This CDR3 has 16 residues. The germline V and J ends were trimmed by 4 bases and 1 base, with 14 bases remaining between them. The CDR3 loop reads CASSPLGTKNTGELFF. In DNA form, the CDR3 reads TGCGCCAGCAGCCCTTTAGGGACAAAGAACACCGGGGAGCTGTTTTTT.

DNA for the CDR3: TGCGCCAGCAGCCAACCGGGACAGGGGGTACCCGGGGAGCTGTTTTTT. This translates into CASSQPGQGVPGELFF. V gene TRBV4-1 combines with J gene TRBJ2-2; 11 bases match TRBD1. The germline gives CDR1 MGHRA, CDR2 YSYEKL. V was pared by 2 bases and J by 6 bases, with 5 bases of the junction left unmatched. The CDR3 has 16 amino acids.

The V gene is TRBV28, the J gene TRBJ1-2; the D gene is possibly TRBD1 (5 bases). CDR1 is MDHEN and CDR2 is SYDVKM in the germline V gene. The V end lost 3 bases, the J end lost 6 bases, and 14 bases lay between the germline ends. This CDR3 has 14 amino acids. CDR3 loop: CASSFAGSAHGYTF. CDR3 nucleotide sequence: TGTGCCAGCAGTTTCGCAGGGTCAGCACATGGCTACACCTTC.

The V and J genes are TRBV29-1 and TRBJ1-4; D is possibly TRBD1 (6 bases). Germline V gives CDR1 SQVTM, CDR2 ANQGSEA. CDR3 length: 12 residues. The V and J ends lost 6 bases and 10 bases respectively, with 15 bases between them. CDR3 bases: TGCAGCGTCTACTCAGGGGTTGGAAAACTGTTTTTT. As protein: CSVYSGVGKLFF.

This clone was detected only a few times. The chain combines TRBV9 with TRBJ1-6; the D gene is possibly TRBD1 (6 bases). The CDR3 has 13 residues. Trimming pared 2 bases from V and 7 bases from J, leaving 7 bases between. Germline lookup yields CDR1 SGDLS and CDR2 YYNGEE. The CDR3 DNA reads TGTGCCAGCAGCGTCACAGGGAATTCACCCCTCCACTTT. Translated, it gives CASSVTGNSPLHF.

This sequence joins TRBV2 and TRBJ1-5; perhaps TRBD1 as D (6 bases). Trimming removed 3 bases at V and 6 bases at J, with 12 bases between. This CDR3 contains 14 residues. In germline, CDR1 is SNHLY, CDR2 FYNNEI. The CDR3 bases are TGTGCCAGCAGTGATCAGGGGTCGATTCAGCCCCAGCATTTT. This encodes CASSDQGSIQPQHF.

This clone showed up just once. This chain connects TRBV2 to TRBJ2-7; D gene uncertain. V lost 2 bases to trimming and J lost 6 bases, with 8 bases between them. Germline CDR1 is SNHLY and CDR2 is FYNNEI. This CDR3 comprises 12 residues. The CDR3 region is CASSEQETEQYF. The CDR3 DNA reads TGTGCCAGCAGTGAACAGGAAACCGAGCAGTACTTC. The whole variable domain, remainder taken from reference TRBV2 and TRBJ2-7, is EPEVTQTPSHQVTQMGQEVILRCVPISNHLYFYWYRQILGQKVEFLVSFYNNEISEKSEIFDDQFSVERPDGSNFTLKIRSTKLEDSAMYFCASSEQETEQYFGPGTRLTVT.

The genes are TRBV11-2 and TRBJ2-1; 7 nucleotides match TRBD2. V trimming: 5 bases; J trimming: 2 bases; junction bases outside the gene matches: 3. CDR1 and CDR2 (germline): SGHAT, FQNNGV. This CDR3 region has 14 residues. Here the CDR3 reads CASSLGTTYNEQFF. Here the CDR3 DNA reads TGTGCCAGCAGCCTTGGGACTACCTACAATGAGCAGTTCTTC.

The J gene is TRBJ1-2, the V gene TRBV28; D may be TRBD1 (5 bases). The germline V and J ends were trimmed by 2 bases and 8 bases, with 15 bases remaining between them. The germline gives CDR1 MDHEN, CDR2 SYDVKM. The CDR3 extends over 14 amino acids. As DNA, the CDR3 is TGTGCCAGCAGTTTAACCCCTTCGGGGGGAGGCTACACCTTC. This encodes CASSLTPSGGGYTF.

V and J are TRBV7-9 and TRBJ2-1; 9 bases are shared with TRBD1. The CDR3 is 16 amino acids. The germline gives CDR1 SEHNR, CDR2 FQNEAQ (reference sequence). The ends lost 5 bases at V and 10 bases at J; junction bases unmatched: 15. CDR3 DNA: TGTGCCAGCAGCGCCCAGCCCGGGACAGGGTCCCAAGAGCAGTTCTTC. It translates to CASSAQPGTGSQEQFF.

A remark on this clone: At one end, the junction sequence differs from germline, possibly due to a read error. This sequence joins TRBV6-5 and TRBJ2-2, with D perhaps matching TRBD2 (5 bases). The CDR3 is 14 amino acids. Germline V gives CDR1 MNHEY, CDR2 SVGAGI. The CDR3 nucleotides read TGTGCCAACAGTTACAAGCGGACTACCGGGGAGCTGTTTTTT. Protein: CANSYKRTTGELFF.

The genes are TRBV2 and TRBJ1-5, with a weak D call TRBD1 (5 bases). Germline CDR1 reads SNHLY; CDR2 reads FYNNEI. The CDR3 runs 15 residues. The V end was cut by 3 bases, the J end by 5 bases, with 14 bases between. The CDR3 nucleotides are TGTGCCAGCAGTGATCAGGGCACTTCCCATCAGCCCCAGCATTTT. Translation: CASSDQGTSHQPQHF.

This clone has only one observation. The chain is built from TRBV14 and TRBJ2-7; TRBD2 matches at 13 bases. Germline CDR1 is SGHDN and CDR2 is FVKESK. Trimming took 5 bases from V and 5 from J; bases not matched to a gene: 18. The CDR3 length is 19 residues. The CDR3 loop reads CASSSFGLAGAFFSHEQYF. The CDR3 region has the DNA TGTGCCAGCAGCTCCTTTGGACTAGCGGGAGCATTCTTTTCCCACGAGCAGTACTTC.

This chain uses TRBV28 with TRBJ2-2; the D gene is possibly TRBD1 (5 bases). V was shortened by 4 bases and J by 1 base, with 13 bases between the two germline ends. Looked up from germline, CDR1 is MDHEN and CDR2 is SYDVKM. The CDR3 has 16 residues. The CDR3 here is CASSSPGDRNTGELFF. The CDR3 nucleotides read TGTGCCAGCAGTTCCCCGGGTGACAGGAACACCGGGGAGCTGTTTTTT.

V gene TRBV5-1 combines with J gene TRBJ2-1; TRBD2 is a possible D gene (6 bases). V was clipped by 3 bases and J by 7 bases, with 11 bases between them. Germline lookup yields CDR1 SGHRS and CDR2 YFSETQ. The CDR3 is 13 amino acids. CDR3 DNA sequence: TGCGCCAGCAGCTCGGGACTGGGGAATGAGCAGTTCTTC. It is translated as CASSSGLGNEQFF.